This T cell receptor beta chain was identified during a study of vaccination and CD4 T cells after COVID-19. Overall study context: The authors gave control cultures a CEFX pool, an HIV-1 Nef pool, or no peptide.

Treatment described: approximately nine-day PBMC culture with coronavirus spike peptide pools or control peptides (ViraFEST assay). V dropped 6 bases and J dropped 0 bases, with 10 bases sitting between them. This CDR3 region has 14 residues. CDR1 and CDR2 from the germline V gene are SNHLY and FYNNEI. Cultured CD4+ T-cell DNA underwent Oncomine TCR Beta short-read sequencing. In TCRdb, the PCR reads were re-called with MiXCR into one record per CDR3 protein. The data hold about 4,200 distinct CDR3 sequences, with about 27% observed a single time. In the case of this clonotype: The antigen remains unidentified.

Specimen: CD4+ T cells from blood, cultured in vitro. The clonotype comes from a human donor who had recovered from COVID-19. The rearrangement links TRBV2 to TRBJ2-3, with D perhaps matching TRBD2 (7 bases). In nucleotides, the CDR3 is TGTGCCAGCAGAGGGGGGGCTAGCACAGATACGCAGTATTTT. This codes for CASRGGASTDTQYF.